These 14 T cell receptor beta chains were all obtained from the same sample, sequenced in a study of T-cell reconstitution after alpha-beta-depleted transplantation in children. TCRbeta library construction was performed incorporating unique molecular identifiers. TCRdb re-called the PCR reads with MiXCR, one entry per CDR3 protein. The table includes about 340,000 distinct CDR3 sequences, approximately 12% detected once. The material sequenced was PBMCs, taken from the stem cell graft. Receptor source: a human donor who donated a stem cell graft to a child with Fanconi anemia.

The chain couples TRBV7-3 to TRBJ2-4; D is possibly TRBD1 (6 bases). Germline-derived CDR1 and CDR2 are SGHTA and FQGTGA. The germline V and J ends were trimmed by 3 bases and 10 bases, with 13 bases remaining between them. This CDR3 comprises 13 residues. This chain's CDR3 is CASSFGTGSIQYF. The CDR3 region has the DNA TGTGCCAGCAGCTTCGGAACAGGGTCAATTCAGTACTTC.

This clonotype was detected only a few times. The gene calls are TRBV7-2 and TRBJ2-1, with 8 bases matching TRBD2. This CDR3 has 13 amino acids. The junction had 6 bases not matched to a gene; V was cut back by 5 bases and J by 9 bases. From germline, CDR1 is SGHTA and CDR2 FQGNSA. The CDR3 coding sequence is TGTGCCAGCAGCATGGGACTAGATACTGAGCAGTTCTTC. It codes for CASSMGLDTEQFF.

This clonotype was detected only once. The chain couples TRBV10-2 to TRBJ2-2; possibly TRBD1 or TRBD2 for D (5 bases each). This CDR3 spans 14 amino acids. Germline V lookup: CDR1 WSHSY, CDR2 SAAADI. V dropped 6 bases and J dropped 5 bases, with 13 bases sitting between them. The CDR3 sequence: CASRRPWGTGELFF. The CDR3 DNA follows: TGCGCCAGCAGGAGACCCTGGGGGACCGGGGAGCTGTTTTTT.

The chain has TRBV15 and TRBJ2-7; 7 positions agree with TRBD2. The CDR3 is made up of 15 amino acids. V trimming: 0 bases; J trimming: 5 bases; junction bases outside the gene matches: 7. Looked up from germline, CDR1 is LNHNV and CDR2 is YYDKDF (reference sequence). This CDR3 is CATSRDRLADHEQYF. CDR3 nucleotide sequence: TGTGCCACCAGCAGAGATAGGCTAGCGGACCACGAGCAGTACTTC.

The rearrangement joins TRBV6-2 or TRBV6-3 to TRBJ2-7, with 8 positions matching TRBD2. Germline CDR1 and CDR2: MNHEY and SVGEGT. The CDR3 is 14 amino acids. Germline trimming cut 7 bases from V and 0 bases from J; bases unmatched to any gene: 5. The CDR3 protein is CASKPGTSSYEQYF. Written as DNA, the CDR3 is TGTGCCAGCAAGCCAGGGACTAGCTCCTACGAGCAGTACTTC.

V and J are TRBV12-3 or TRBV12-4 and TRBJ1-1; no clear D gene. This CDR3 is 13 amino acids long. The ends were cut back, 2 bases at V and 1 base at J, with 5 bases in the middle. CDR3: CASSLHANTEAFF. The CDR3 DNA is TGTGCCAGCAGTTTACACGCGAACACTGAAGCTTTCTTT.

This clonotype appeared a few times. The gene calls are TRBV6-5 and TRBJ1-1; D is possibly TRBD1 (5 bases). Trimming pared 3 bases from V and 7 bases from J, leaving 15 bases between. Germline V CDR1 and CDR2: MNHEY, SVGAGI. This CDR3 contains 14 residues. The CDR3 coding sequence is TGTGCCAGCAGTTATGACAGTATTATGTATGAAGCTTTCTTT. Translation: CASSYDSIMYEAFF.

This clonotype was recorded a few times. The chain couples TRBV7-2 to TRBJ2-3; the D gene could be TRBD1 or TRBD2 (6 bases each). Germline CDR1 and CDR2: SGHTA and FQGNSA. Trimming stripped 3 bases from V and 9 bases from J, with 10 bases between. The CDR3 sequence is 12 residues long. The CDR3 loop reads CASSFVGGTQYF. In nucleotides, the CDR3 is TGTGCCAGCAGCTTCGTAGGGGGGACGCAGTATTTT.

In its sample, this clonotype was seen a few times. The chain links TRBV6-5 to TRBJ1-2; D call uncertain. CDR1 and CDR2 (germline): MNHEY, SVGAGI. The CDR3 sequence is 14 residues long. The V end lost 0 bases, the J end lost 5 bases, and 10 bases lay between the germline ends. This CDR3 is CASSYSDLGYGYTF. The DNA for the CDR3 is TGTGCCAGCAGTTACTCAGACCTGGGATATGGCTACACCTTC.

This clonotype was counted ten times or more. In DNA form, the CDR3 reads TGTGCCAGCAGTTTAGAGGTGGGGTATTCACCCCTCCACTTT. It translates to CASSLEVGYSPLHF. The chain is built from TRBV12-3 or TRBV12-4 and TRBJ1-6; no clear D gene. The germline V and J ends were trimmed by 1 base and 8 bases, with 9 bases remaining between them. The CDR3 contains 14 residues.

This clonotype was found many times. J is TRBJ2-1 and V is TRBV12-3 or TRBV12-4, with D perhaps matching TRBD1 or TRBD2 (6 bases each). Trimming left V 2 bases short and J 7 bases short, with 12 bases between. The CDR3 is made up of 14 amino acids. The CDR3 region has the DNA TGTGCCAGCAGTTTAAGGGGGGTGGAGAATGAGCAGTTCTTC. Encoded protein: CASSLRGVENEQFF.

Only a few counts were recorded for this clonotype. The rearrangement joins TRBV20-1 to TRBJ2-1, with 12 bases fitting TRBD1. The CDR3 consists of 16 residues. Germline loops: CDR1 DFQATT, CDR2 SNEGSKA (reference sequence). J was trimmed by 2 bases and V by 4 bases; bases with no gene match: 6. CDR3 region: CSAKGTGGKTYNEQFF. The CDR3 coding sequence is TGCAGTGCTAAAGGGACAGGGGGCAAGACCTACAATGAGCAGTTCTTC.

The V gene is TRBV7-9, the J gene TRBJ2-1; D possibly corresponds to TRBD2 (5 bases). CDR1 and CDR2 from the germline V gene are SEHNR and FQNEAQ (reference sequence). V was shortened by 1 base and J by 3 bases, with 13 bases between the two germline ends. The CDR3 is 16 residues long. DNA for the CDR3: TGTGCCAGCAGCTTAGATGCGGGCGCCATCTACAATGAGCAGTTCTTC. Residues: CASSLDAGAIYNEQFF.

There are many counts of this clonotype. The chain links TRBV4-3 to TRBJ1-1; perhaps TRBD1 as D (5 bases). There are 14 residues in the CDR3. Germline CDR1 reads LGHNA; CDR2 reads YSLEER. Trimming removed 3 bases at V and 1 base at J, with 9 bases between. In nucleotides, the CDR3 is TGCGCCAGCAGCCATGGGACGGCGAACACTGAAGCTTTCTTT. Amino acids: CASSHGTANTEAFF.